The next 16 T cell receptor beta chains were all read from a single sample in a study of T cell clonotyping in hematopoietic cell transplantation. Repertoires were generated with immunoSEQ multiplex PCR, while TCRdb's copy carries only in-frame clones and drops some. The sample has some 29,000 clones, 92% seen once. The source material was PBMCs, sampled 100 days after allogeneic stem cell transplant. The source is a female patient aged 50-59 years who had an allogeneic stem cell transplant from a related donor, so the T cells may come from the graft donor. Some clones in this sample may be carry-over from other donors' samples.

This sequence joins TRBV4-3 and TRBJ1-2, with unresolved D. Germline V gives CDR1 LGHNA, CDR2 YSLEER. The CDR3 is 16 amino acids. V dropped 1 base and J dropped 4 bases, with 16 bases sitting between them. Here the CDR3 DNA reads TGCGCCAGCAGCCAAGGGTCGGGCGTAGGGTCCTATGGCTACACCTTC. Residues: CASSQGSGVGSYGYTF.

The chain couples TRBV2 to TRBJ2-7; D call uncertain. V lost 4 bases to trimming and J lost 3 bases, with 13 bases between them. Germline CDR1 reads SNHLY; CDR2 reads FYNNEI. The CDR3 length is 14 residues. The CDR3 coding sequence is TGTGCCAGCAGTGTGGAGAAAGAATACTACGAGCAGTACTTC. Translated: CASSVEKEYYEQYF.

This chain uses TRBV5-6 with TRBJ2-7; no clear D gene. Trimming removed 6 bases at V and 0 bases at J, with 13 bases between. The CDR3 consists of 14 residues. The germline CDR1 and CDR2 sequences are SGHDT and YYEEEE. CDR3 DNA sequence: TGTGCCAGCACCTCGCTCGGTGGCTCCTACGAGCAGTACTTC. Encoded protein: CASTSLGGSYEQYF.

The chain employs TRBV9 and TRBJ1-6; no firm D call. Germline CDR1 SGDLS, CDR2 YYNGEE. This CDR3 comprises 15 residues. The V gene lost 0 bases and the J gene lost 0 bases, with 4 bases spanning the gap. The CDR3 loop reads CASSVESSYNSPLHF. CDR3 DNA sequence: TGTGCCAGCAGCGTAGAAAGCTCCTATAATTCACCCCTCCACTTT.

The chain couples TRBV28 to TRBJ1-6, with 11 bases fitting TRBD1. J gave up 7 bases and V 6 bases, and 8 bases lay outside the gene matches. CDR3 length: 16 residues. CDR1 and CDR2 from the germline V gene are MDHEN and SYDVKM. The CDR3 sequence: CASSVGTGGGNSPLHF. The DNA of the CDR3 is TGTGCCAGCAGCGTCGGGACAGGGGGTGGGAATTCACCCCTCCACTTT. The full variable domain, its missing parts supplied by reference TRBV28 and TRBJ1-6, is DVKVTQSSRYLVKRTGEKVFLECVQDMDHENMFWYRQDPGLGLRLIYFSYDVKMKEKGDIPEGYSVSREKKERFSLILESASTNQTSMYLCASSVGTGGGNSPLHFGNGTRLTVT.

The chain is built from TRBV11-3 and TRBJ1-1; D not certain. Germline CDR1 SGHNT, CDR2 YENEEA. V dropped 0 bases and J dropped 4 bases, with 9 bases sitting between them. The CDR3 covers 14 residues. This CDR3 is CASSLETGSTEAFF. CDR3 nucleotides: TGTGCCAGCAGCTTAGAAACCGGGAGCACTGAAGCTTTCTTT.

V and J are TRBV27 and TRBJ1-5; D is uncertain. Per the germline V gene, CDR1 is MNHEY and CDR2 is SMNVEV (reference sequence). This CDR3 has 15 amino acids. V lost 5 bases and J lost 0, with 11 bases in between. CDR3 protein: CASSPRGGSNQPQHF. The CDR3 DNA sequence: TGTGCCAGCAGTCCCAGAGGTGGTAGCAATCAGCCCCAGCATTTT.

The V call is TRBV19, the J call TRBJ1-2; D not certain. This CDR3 region has 12 residues. The germline V gene encodes CDR1 LNHDA and CDR2 SQIVND (reference sequence). With 8 bases removed from V and 0 bases from J, the gap between germline ends came to 7 bases. The CDR3 nucleotides are TGTGCCAGTGCAGCAACTAACTATGGCTACACCTTC. Protein product: CASAATNYGYTF. The full variable domain, in which reference TRBV19 and TRBJ1-2 provide the parts outside the CDR3, is DGGITQSPKYLFRKEGQNVTLSCEQNLNHDAMYWYRQDPGQGLRLIYYSQIVNDFQKGDIAEGYSVSREKKESFPLTVTSAQKNPTAFYLCASAATNYGYTFGSGTRLTVV.

This clone appeared a single time. The V and J genes are TRBV7-2 and TRBJ1-1, with D tentatively TRBD1 (6 bases). Germline V lookup: CDR1 SGHTA, CDR2 FQGNSA. The CDR3 is 13 residues long. Trimming removed 5 bases from V and 11 bases from J, with 18 bases in between. The CDR3 reads CASSPRSGGLAFF. The CDR3 DNA is TGTGCCAGCAGCCCCCGTAGCGGGGGCCTGGCTTTCTTT.

The chain is built from TRBV5-4 and TRBJ2-1; D call uncertain. CDR1 is SGHNT, CDR2 YYREEE, per germline (reference sequence). The V end was cut by 2 bases, the J end by 2 bases, with 2 bases between. The CDR3 runs 12 residues. The DNA for the CDR3 is TGTGCCAGCAGCTTCCCCTACAATGAGCAGTTCTTC. This sequence encodes CASSFPYNEQFF.

The CDR3 region is CASSDQPGASDTEAFF. As DNA, the CDR3 is TGTGCCAGCAGTGACCAGCCAGGGGCTTCGGACACTGAAGCTTTCTTT. V gene TRBV6-4 combines with J gene TRBJ1-1; possible D gene TRBD1, 6 bases. The germline V and J ends were trimmed by 2 bases and 3 bases, with 16 bases remaining between them. This CDR3 has 16 residues. Germline V gene data show CDR1 as MRHNA and CDR2 as SNTAGT.

The chain employs TRBV6-1 and TRBJ1-6; 8 nucleotides align to TRBD1. The CDR3 is 14 residues long. Losses at the gene ends were 9 bases for V and 1 base for J; bases not matched to a gene: 2. CDR1 is MNHNS, CDR2 SASEGT, per germline. The CDR3 DNA follows: TGTGCCAGTACAGGGGGTTCCTATAATTCACCCCTCCACTTT. Translated, it gives CASTGGSYNSPLHF.

The chain employs TRBV18 and TRBJ1-2; D is unresolved. The germline V and J ends were trimmed by 3 bases and 5 bases, with 16 bases remaining between them. The V gene's germline CDR1 is KGHSH and CDR2 LQKENI. The CDR3 sequence is 15 residues long. CDR3 region: CASSPRQADWYGYTF. In DNA, the CDR3 is TGTGCCAGCTCACCCCGCCAAGCCGACTGGTATGGCTACACCTTC.

The V gene is TRBV30, the J gene TRBJ1-1; D not resolved. V lost 5 bases and J lost 0, with 7 bases in between. The germline V gene encodes CDR1 GTSNPN and CDR2 SVGIG (reference sequence). This CDR3 comprises 12 residues. The CDR3 loop reads CAWYNMNTEAFF. CDR3 DNA: TGTGCCTGGTACAACATGAACACTGAAGCTTTCTTT.

The chain uses TRBV29-1 and TRBJ1-1; the D is unclear. The CDR3 is 13 amino acids. In germline, CDR1 is SQVTM, CDR2 ANQGSEA. V lost 0 bases to trimming and J lost 2 bases, with 7 bases between them. Written as DNA, the CDR3 is TGCAGCGTTGAAGAAGGAGTAAACACTGAAGCTTTCTTT. Translation gives CSVEEGVNTEAFF.

The chain couples TRBV10-3 to TRBJ1-2; 9 positions agree with TRBD1. V shed 4 bases and J 6 bases; nucleotides not matched to a gene: 18. The CDR3 has 18 amino acids. The germline CDR1 and CDR2 sequences are ENHRY and SYGVKD. CDR3 protein: CAISGPGGQGPPGDGYTF. The CDR3 nucleotides read TGTGCCATCAGTGGACCCGGAGGACAGGGGCCACCTGGAGATGGCTACACCTTC.